This T cell receptor (beta chain) is drawn from a study of technical replicates of blood from a few donors. The data were produced by immunoSEQ multiplex PCR, yet TCRdb's version contains in-frame clones alone and is incomplete. The data hold about 59,000 clones, with approximately 92% observed a single time. The specimen sequenced was PBMCs. This receptor was obtained from a human donor in good health. Some clones in this sample may be carry-over from other donors' samples.

Here the CDR3 DNA reads TGTGCCAGCAGCTTGACTAGCGTCTATGAGCAGTTCTTC. It is translated as CASSLTSVYEQFF. V gene TRBV7-8 combines with J gene TRBJ2-1, with 8 bases matching TRBD2. Trimming removed 3 bases from V and 8 bases from J; junction bases left unmatched: 3. This CDR3 has 13 residues. Germline values: CDR1 SGHVS, CDR2 FQNEAQ.